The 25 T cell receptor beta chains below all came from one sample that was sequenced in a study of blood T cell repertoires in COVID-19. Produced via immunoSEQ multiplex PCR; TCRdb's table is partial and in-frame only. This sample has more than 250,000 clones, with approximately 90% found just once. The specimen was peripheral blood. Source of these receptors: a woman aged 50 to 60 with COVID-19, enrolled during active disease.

Here the CDR3 DNA reads TGTGCCAGCAGTTACGACGGGAGCTACGAGCAGTACTTC. Protein sequence: CASSYDGSYEQYF. The chain couples TRBV6-6 to TRBJ2-7; D may be TRBD2 (6 bases). Trimming left V 2 bases short and J 3 bases short, with 8 bases between. This CDR3 spans 13 amino acids. Germline loops: CDR1 MNHNY, CDR2 SVGAGI (reference sequence).

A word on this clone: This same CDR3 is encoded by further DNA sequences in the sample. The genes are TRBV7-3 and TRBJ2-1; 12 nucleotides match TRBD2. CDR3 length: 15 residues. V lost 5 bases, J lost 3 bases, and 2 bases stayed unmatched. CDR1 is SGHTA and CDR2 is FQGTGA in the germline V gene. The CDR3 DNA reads TGTGCCAGCAGCATGACTAGCGGGAGCTACAATGAGCAGTTCTTC. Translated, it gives CASSMTSGSYNEQFF.

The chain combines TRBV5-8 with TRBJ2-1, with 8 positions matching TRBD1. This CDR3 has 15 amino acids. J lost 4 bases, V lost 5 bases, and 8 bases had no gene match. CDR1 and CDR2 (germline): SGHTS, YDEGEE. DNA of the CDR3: TGTGCCAGCAGTCCCCCTAGGGACAGGTACAATGAGCAGTTCTTC. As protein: CASSPPRDRYNEQFF.

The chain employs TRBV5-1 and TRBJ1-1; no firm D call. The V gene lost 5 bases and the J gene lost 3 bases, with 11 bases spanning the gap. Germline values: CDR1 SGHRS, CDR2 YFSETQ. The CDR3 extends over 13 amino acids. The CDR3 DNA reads TGCGCCAGCAGGGGCAGCGGAGACACTGAAGCTTTCTTT. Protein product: CASRGSGDTEAFF.

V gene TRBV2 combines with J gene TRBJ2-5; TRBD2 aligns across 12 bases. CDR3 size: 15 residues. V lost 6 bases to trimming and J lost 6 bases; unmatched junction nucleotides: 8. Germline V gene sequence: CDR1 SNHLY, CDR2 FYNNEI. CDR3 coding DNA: TGTGCCAGCAGAACGACTAGCGGGAGTAGGAAGACCCAGTACTTC. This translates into CASRTTSGSRKTQYF.

This CDR3 reads CASSLGGSRVNEQFF. CDR3 sequence (DNA): TGTGCCAGCAGCTTAGGCGGGAGTAGGGTCAATGAGCAGTTCTTC. The gene calls are TRBV7-2 and TRBJ2-1; 7 bases line up with TRBD2. V shed 1 base and J 6 bases; nucleotides not matched to a gene: 6. This CDR3 comprises 15 residues. CDR1 is SGHTA, CDR2 FQGNSA, per germline.

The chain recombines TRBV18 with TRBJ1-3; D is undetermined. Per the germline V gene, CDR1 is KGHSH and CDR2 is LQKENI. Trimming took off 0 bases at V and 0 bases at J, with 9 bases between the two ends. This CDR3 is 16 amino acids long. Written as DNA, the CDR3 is TGTGCCAGCTCACCACCGATTGGCAGCTCTGGAAACACCATATATTTT. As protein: CASSPPIGSSGNTIYF. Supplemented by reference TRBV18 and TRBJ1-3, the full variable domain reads NAGVMQNPRHLVRRRGQEARLRCSPMKGHSHVYWYRQLPEEGLKFMVYLQKENIIDESGMPKERFSAEFPKEGPSILRIQQVVRGDSAAYFCASSPPIGSSGNTIYFGEGSWLTVV.

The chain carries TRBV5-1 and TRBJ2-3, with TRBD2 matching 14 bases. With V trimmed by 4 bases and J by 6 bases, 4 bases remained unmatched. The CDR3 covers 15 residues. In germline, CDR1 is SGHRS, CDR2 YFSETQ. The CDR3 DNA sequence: TGCGCCAGCAGCAGGTGGACTAGCGGGAGGGATACGCAGTATTTT. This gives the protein CASSRWTSGRDTQYF.

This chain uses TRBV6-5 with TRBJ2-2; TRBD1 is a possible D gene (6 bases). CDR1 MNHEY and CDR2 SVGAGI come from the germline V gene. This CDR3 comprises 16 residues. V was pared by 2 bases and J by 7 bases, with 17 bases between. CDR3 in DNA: TGTGCCAGCAGTTACGACAACAACAGGGTTGTCGGGGAGCTGTTTTTT. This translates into CASSYDNNRVVGELFF.

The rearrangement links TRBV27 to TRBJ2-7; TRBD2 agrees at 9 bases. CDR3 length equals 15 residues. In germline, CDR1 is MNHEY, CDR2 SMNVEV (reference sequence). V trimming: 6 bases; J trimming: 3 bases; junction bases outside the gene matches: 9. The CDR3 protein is CASRQTSGAFYEQYF. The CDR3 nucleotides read TGTGCCAGCAGGCAGACTAGCGGAGCATTCTACGAGCAGTACTTC.

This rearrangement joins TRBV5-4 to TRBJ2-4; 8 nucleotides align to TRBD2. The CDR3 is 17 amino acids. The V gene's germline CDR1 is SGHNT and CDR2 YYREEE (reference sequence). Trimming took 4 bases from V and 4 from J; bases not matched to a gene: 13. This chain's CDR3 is CASSREGLTGAKNIQYF. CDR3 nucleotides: TGTGCCAGCAGCCGGGAGGGATTGACAGGCGCTAAAAACATTCAGTACTTC.

CDR3 sequence reads: CASSLFGRGARDYGYTF. The CDR3 DNA is TGTGCCAGCAGTTTATTTGGGCGGGGGGCGCGGGACTATGGCTACACCTTC. The genes are TRBV27 and TRBJ1-2, with D possibly TRBD1 on 6 matching bases. Germline V gene lookup returns CDR1 MNHEY and CDR2 SMNVEV (reference sequence). This CDR3 contains 17 residues. V lost 1 base and J 3 bases, leaving 18 bases between the germline ends.

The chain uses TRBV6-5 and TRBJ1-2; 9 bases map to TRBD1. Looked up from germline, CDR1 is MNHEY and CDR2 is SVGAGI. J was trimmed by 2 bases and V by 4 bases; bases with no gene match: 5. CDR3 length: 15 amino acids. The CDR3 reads CASSSAGTGNYGYTF. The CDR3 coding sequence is TGTGCCAGCAGTTCGGCCGGGACAGGGAACTATGGCTACACCTTC.

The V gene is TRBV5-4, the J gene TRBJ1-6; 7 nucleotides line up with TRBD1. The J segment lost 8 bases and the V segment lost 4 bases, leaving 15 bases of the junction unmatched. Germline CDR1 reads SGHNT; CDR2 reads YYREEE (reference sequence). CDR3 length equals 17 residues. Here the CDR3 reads CASSPYKGGVKHSPLHF. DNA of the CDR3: TGTGCCAGCAGCCCGTACAAAGGGGGCGTAAAGCATTCACCCCTCCACTTT.

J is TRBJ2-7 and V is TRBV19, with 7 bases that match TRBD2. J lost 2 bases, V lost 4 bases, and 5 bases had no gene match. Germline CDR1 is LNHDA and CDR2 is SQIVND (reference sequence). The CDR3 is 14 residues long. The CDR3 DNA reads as TGTGCCAGTAGTAGTTCTAGCGGACCCTACGAGCAGTACTTC. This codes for CASSSSSGPYEQYF.

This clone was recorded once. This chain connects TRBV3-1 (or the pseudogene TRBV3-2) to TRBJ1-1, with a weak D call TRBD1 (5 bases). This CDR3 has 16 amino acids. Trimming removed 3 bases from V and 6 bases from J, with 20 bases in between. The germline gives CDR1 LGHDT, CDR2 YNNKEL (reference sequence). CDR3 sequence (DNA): TGTGCCAGCAGCCAGGACCAATGGGGCTCCAAGTCTGAAGCTTTCTTT. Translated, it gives CASSQDQWGSKSEAFF.

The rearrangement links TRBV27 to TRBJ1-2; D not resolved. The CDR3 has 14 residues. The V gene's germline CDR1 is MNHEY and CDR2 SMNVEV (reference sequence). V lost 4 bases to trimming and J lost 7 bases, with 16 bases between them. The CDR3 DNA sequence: TGTGCCAGCAGTTCGAAGGTTGGAGGGTTTGGCTACACCTTC. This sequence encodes CASSSKVGGFGYTF.

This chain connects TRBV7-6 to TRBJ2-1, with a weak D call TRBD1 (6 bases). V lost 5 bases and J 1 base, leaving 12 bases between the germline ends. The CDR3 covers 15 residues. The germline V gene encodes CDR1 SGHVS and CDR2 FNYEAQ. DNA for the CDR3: TGTGCCAGCAGCCCGCAGGGGAGTTCCTACAATGAGCAGTTCTTC. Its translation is CASSPQGSSYNEQFF.

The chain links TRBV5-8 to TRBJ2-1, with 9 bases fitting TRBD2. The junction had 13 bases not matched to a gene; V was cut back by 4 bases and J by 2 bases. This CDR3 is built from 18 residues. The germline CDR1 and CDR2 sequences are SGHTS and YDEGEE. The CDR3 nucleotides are TGTGCCAGCAGCCATCAGCGGCTAGCGGGATCACCCTACAATGAGCAGTTCTTC. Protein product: CASSHQRLAGSPYNEQFF. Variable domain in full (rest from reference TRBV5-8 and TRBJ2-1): EAGVTQSPTHLIKTRGQQATLRCSPISGHTSVYWYQQALGLGLQFLLWYDEGEERNRGNFPPRFSGRQFPNYSSELNVNALELEDSALYLCASSHQRLAGSPYNEQFFGPGTRLTVL.

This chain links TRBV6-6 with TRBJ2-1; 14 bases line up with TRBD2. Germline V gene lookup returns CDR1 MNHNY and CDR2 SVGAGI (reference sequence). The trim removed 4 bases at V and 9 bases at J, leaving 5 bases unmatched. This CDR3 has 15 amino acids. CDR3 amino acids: CASSSTSGRASEQFF. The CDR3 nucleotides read TGTGCCAGCAGTTCGACTAGCGGGAGGGCGTCTGAGCAGTTCTTC.

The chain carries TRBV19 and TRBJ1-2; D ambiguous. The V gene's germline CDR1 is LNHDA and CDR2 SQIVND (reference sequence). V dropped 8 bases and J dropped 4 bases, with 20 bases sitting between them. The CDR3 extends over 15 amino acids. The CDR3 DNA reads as TGTGCCAGTTCCCTTACTCGGGGTAGAGGCTATGGCTACACCTTC. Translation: CASSLTRGRGYGYTF.

CDR3 DNA sequence: TGTGCCAGCAGTTACGGCAGGTTCCCTCCAACCGGGGAGCTGTTTTTT. This translates into CASSYGRFPPTGELFF. The rearrangement links TRBV6-2 or TRBV6-3 to TRBJ2-2; D is undetermined. V was trimmed by 2 bases and J by 5 bases, leaving 15 bases between them. Per germline, CDR1 MNHEY and CDR2 SVGEGT. CDR3 length: 16 amino acids.

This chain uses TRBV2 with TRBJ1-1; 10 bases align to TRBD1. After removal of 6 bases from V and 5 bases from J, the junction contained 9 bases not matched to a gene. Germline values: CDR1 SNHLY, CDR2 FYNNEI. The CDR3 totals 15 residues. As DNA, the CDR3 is TGTGCCAGCAGGCGGGACAGGGGCCGAAGGACTGAAGCTTTCTTT. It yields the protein CASRRDRGRRTEAFF.

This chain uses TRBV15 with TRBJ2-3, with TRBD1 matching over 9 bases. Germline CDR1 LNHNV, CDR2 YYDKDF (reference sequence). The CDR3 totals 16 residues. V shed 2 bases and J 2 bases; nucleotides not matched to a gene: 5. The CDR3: CATSRHRGRVTDTQYF. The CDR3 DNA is TGTGCCACCAGCAGACACAGGGGGCGAGTCACAGATACGCAGTATTTT.

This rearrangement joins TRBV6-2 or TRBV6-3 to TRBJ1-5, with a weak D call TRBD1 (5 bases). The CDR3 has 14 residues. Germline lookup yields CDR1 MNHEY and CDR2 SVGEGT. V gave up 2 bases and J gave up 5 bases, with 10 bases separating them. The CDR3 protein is CASSYGQGYQPQHF. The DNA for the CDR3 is TGTGCCAGCAGTTACGGGCAGGGATATCAGCCCCAGCATTTT.